This T cell receptor (beta chain) was captured in a study of blood T cell repertoires in COVID-19 (dated by TCRdb to 2019 to 2021). Turning to the overall study: The collaborator samples originated in the United States, Italy and Spain and spanned the acute and convalescent phases of COVID-19. The prospective study material was composed of cDNA or gDNA derived from T cells, B-cell-depleted T cells, or PBMCs. Deeply sampled blood TCRbeta repertoires from subjects exposed to, actively infected with, or recovered from COVID-19 were included in the dataset. The repertoires were released in a freely available public database intended as a resource for research on the immune response to SARS-CoV-2. The samples were drawn from two sources: the first 160 participants of the ongoing ImmuneRACE study, and 950 to 1,500 subjects contributed by 6 global collaborators. Nearly every sample came with metadata listing a de-identified subject ID, COVID-19 status, age in years and sex. HLA class I and class II types, where available, came from metadata supplied by the sample provider rather than from assay-based typing.

The germline ends are 13 bases apart after V is trimmed by 2 bases and J by 0 bases. The CDR3, cysteine through phenylalanine, is 16 amino acids long. Only the CDR3 part of the read is kept: 48 bases, read in frame from the first base. CDR1 and CDR2 were assigned from the germline V gene as KGHSH and LQKENI. As concerns this clone: No antigen is known for it. No much larger clone exists at a distance of one base, and base qualities are not known.

Collaborating institutions collected whole blood in K2EDTA tubes following their own protocols. For TCRbeta analysis, collaborator samples were shipped as frozen whole blood, as isolated PBMCs, or as DNA extracted from either sample type. Findings and caveats that apply to the study as a whole: Clinical and demographic metadata were provided uncurated, with the amount varying by source and participant.

TCRbeta CDR3 regions were amplified from genomic DNA by means of the immunoSEQ Assay, a bias-controlled multiplex PCR. As for the original processing: The number of nucleated cells in each sample was estimated from the amplification of reference gene primers within the assay. To quantify the absolute abundance of each unique TCRbeta CDR3 rearrangement, sequence reads were collapsed and filtered. For each sample, productive Simpson clonality was calculated as the square root of Simpson's diversity index across productive rearrangements. Entries here come from immuneACCESS through TCRdb and include only in-frame sequences with V and J called. Some clones fail to appear in such tables; in the studies checked, an unresolved V gene covers under half of the shortfall, and the cause of the remainder is unknown. V, J and clone size derive from that table, while D and trimming were established from the DNA sequence. This sample has 250,000 or so clones in its table, and 70% to 85% of those were observed once. The biggest ten clones account for roughly 9.8% of the sample.

This receptor was taken from a man older than 75 with acute or convalescent COVID-19. Source material: peripheral blood. The chain is made from TRBV18 and TRBJ1-1, with a weak D call of TRBD1 (5 bases match). The CDR3 reads as follows: CASSPLQVDMNTEAFF. The sequence in DNA is TGTGCCAGCTCACCATTACAGGTAGATATGAACACTGAAGCTTTCTTT.